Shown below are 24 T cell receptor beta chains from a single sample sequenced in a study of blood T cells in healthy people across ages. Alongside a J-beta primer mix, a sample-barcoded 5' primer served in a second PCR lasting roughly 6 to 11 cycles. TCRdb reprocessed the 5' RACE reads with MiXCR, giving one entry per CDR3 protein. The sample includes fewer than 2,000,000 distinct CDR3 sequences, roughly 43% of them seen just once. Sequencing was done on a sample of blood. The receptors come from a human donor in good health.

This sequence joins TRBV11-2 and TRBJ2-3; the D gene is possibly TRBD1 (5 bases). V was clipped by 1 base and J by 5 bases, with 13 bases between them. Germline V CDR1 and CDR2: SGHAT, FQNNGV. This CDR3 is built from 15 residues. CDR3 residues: CASSLGTWGQDTQYF. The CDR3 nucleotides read TGTGCCAGCAGCTTAGGAACGTGGGGCCAAGATACGCAGTATTTT.

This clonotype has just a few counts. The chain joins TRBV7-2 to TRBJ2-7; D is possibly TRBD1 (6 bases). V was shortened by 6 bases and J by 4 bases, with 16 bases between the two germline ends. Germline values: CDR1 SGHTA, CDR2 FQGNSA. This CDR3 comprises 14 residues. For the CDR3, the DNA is TGTGCCAGCAGTATACAGGGCTTCGGGTACGAGCAGTACTTC. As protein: CASSIQGFGYEQYF.

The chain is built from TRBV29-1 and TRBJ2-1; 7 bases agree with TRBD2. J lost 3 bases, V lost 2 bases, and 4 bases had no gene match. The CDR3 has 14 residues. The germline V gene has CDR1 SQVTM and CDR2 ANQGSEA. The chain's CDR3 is CSVEPSGNYNEQFF. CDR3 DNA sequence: TGCAGCGTTGAACCTAGCGGAAACTACAATGAGCAGTTCTTC.

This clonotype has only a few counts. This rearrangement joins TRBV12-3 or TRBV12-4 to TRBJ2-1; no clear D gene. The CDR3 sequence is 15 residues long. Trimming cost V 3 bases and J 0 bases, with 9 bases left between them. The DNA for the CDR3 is TGTGCCAGCAGTTTTAGGGCAGACTCCTACAATGAGCAGTTCTTC. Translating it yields CASSFRADSYNEQFF.

CDR3 residues: CASSYSGTADTQYF. CDR3 DNA: TGTGCCAGCAGTTACTCCGGGACCGCAGATACGCAGTATTTT. The chain couples TRBV6-6 to TRBJ2-3; D may correspond to TRBD1 or TRBD2 (5 bases each). Germline CDR1 reads MNHNY; CDR2 reads SVGAGI (reference sequence). CDR3 size: 14 residues. V was shortened by 0 bases and J by 4 bases, with 8 bases between the two germline ends.

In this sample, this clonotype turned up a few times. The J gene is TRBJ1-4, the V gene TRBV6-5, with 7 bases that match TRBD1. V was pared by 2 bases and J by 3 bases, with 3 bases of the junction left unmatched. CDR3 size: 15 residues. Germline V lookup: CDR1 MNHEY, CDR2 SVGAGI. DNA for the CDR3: TGTGCCAGCAGTTACCAGGGACAGCCTAATGAAAAACTGTTTTTT. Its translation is CASSYQGQPNEKLFF.

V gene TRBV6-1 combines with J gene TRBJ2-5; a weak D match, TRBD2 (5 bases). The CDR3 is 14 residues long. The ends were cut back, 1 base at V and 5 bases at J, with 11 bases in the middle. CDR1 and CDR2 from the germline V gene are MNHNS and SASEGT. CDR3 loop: CASSEGWRGETQYF. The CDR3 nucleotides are TGTGCCAGCAGTGAAGGATGGCGAGGGGAGACCCAGTACTTC.

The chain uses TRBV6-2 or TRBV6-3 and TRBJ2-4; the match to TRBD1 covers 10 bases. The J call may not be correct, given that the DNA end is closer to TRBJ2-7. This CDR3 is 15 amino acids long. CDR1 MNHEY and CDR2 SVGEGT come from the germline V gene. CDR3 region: CASTPGDRGIYEQYF. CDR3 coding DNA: TGTGCCAGCACCCCGGGGGACAGGGGCATCTACGAGCAGTACTTC.

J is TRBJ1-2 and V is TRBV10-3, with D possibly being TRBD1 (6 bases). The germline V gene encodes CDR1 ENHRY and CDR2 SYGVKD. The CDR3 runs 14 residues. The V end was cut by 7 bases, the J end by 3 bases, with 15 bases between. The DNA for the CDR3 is TGTGCCATCACCCGAGGGGGGAACTACTATGGCTACACCTTC. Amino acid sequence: CAITRGGNYYGYTF.

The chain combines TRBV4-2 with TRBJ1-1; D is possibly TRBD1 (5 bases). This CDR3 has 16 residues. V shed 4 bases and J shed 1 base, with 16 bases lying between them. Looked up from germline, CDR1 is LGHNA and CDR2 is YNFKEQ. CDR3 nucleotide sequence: TGTGCCAGCAGCCCTCAGGGAAGAGGAGAGAACACTGAAGCTTTCTTT. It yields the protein CASSPQGRGENTEAFF.

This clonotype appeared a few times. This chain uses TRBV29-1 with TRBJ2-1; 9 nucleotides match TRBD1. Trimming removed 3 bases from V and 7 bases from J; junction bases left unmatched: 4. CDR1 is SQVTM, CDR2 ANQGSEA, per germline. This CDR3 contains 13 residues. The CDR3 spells CSVEGTGRNEQFF. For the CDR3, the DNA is TGCAGCGTTGAGGGGACAGGGCGGAATGAGCAGTTCTTC.

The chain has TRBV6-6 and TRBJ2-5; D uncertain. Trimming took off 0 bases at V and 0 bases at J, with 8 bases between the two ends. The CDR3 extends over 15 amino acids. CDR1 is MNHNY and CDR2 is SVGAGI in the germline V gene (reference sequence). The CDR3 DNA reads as TGTGCCAGCAGTTACTCTCAGCAGAACCAAGAGACCCAGTACTTC. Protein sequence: CASSYSQQNQETQYF.

CDR3 amino acids: CASSPQAGPRAHNEQFF. The CDR3 coding sequence is TGTGCCAGCAGCCCCCAGGCGGGGCCCAGGGCCCACAATGAGCAGTTCTTC. This chain uses TRBV7-9 with TRBJ2-1, with D possibly matching TRBD2 (6 bases). Germline values: CDR1 SEHNR, CDR2 FQNEAQ (reference sequence). This CDR3 is 17 amino acids long. Trimming shortened V by 5 bases and J by 5 bases, and 22 bases separated the two germline ends.

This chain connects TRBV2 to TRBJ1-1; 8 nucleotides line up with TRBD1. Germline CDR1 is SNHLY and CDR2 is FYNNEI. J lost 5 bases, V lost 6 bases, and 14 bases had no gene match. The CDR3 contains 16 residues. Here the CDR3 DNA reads TGTGCCAGCAGGACCGGACAGGGTCTCCTGGGGACTGAAGCTTTCTTT. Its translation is CASRTGQGLLGTEAFF.

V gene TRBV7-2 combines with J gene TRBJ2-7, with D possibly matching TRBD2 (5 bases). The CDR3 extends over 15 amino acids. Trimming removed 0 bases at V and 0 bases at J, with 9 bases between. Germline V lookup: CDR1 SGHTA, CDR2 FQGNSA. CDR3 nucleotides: TGTGCCAGCAGCTTAGCGAGGGTCACCTCCTACGAGCAGTACTTC. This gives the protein CASSLARVTSYEQYF.

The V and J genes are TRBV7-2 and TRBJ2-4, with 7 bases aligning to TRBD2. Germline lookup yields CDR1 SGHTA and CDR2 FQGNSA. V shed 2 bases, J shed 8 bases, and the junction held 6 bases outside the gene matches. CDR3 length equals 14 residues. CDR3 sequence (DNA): TGTGCCAGCAGCTTAACTAGCCGGGGGGACATTCAGTACTTC. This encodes CASSLTSRGDIQYF. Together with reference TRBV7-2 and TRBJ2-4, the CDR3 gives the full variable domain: GAGVSQSPSNKVTEKGKDVELRCDPISGHTALYWYRQSLGQGLEFLIYFQGNSAPDKSGLPSDRFSAERTGGSVSTLTIQRTQQEDSAVYLCASSLTSRGDIQYFGAGTRLSVL.

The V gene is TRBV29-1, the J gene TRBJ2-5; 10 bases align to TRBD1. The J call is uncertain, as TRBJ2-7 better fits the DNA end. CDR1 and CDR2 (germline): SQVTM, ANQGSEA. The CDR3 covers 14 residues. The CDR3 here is CSVEVTGTGVEQYF. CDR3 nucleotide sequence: TGCAGCGTTGAAGTTACCGGGACAGGGGTCGAGCAGTACTTC.

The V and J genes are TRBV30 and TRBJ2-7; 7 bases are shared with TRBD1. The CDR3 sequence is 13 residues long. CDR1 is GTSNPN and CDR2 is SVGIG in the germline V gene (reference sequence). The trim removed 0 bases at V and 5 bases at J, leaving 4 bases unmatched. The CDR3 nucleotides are TGTGCCTGGAGTGTACAGGGGAGCCACGAGCAGTACTTC. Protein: CAWSVQGSHEQYF.

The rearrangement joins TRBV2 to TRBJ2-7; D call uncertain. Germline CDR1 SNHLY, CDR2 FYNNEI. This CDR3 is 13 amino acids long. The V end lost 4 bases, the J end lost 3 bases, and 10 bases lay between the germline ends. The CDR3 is CASSGQPRYEQYF. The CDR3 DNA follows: TGTGCCAGCAGTGGGCAGCCACGCTACGAGCAGTACTTC.

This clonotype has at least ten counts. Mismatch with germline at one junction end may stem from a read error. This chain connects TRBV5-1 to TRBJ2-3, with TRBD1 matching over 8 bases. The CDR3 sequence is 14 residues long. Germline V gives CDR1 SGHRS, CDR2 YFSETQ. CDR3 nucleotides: TGTGCCAGCAGCCCCACAGGGGGACCAGATACGCAGTATTTT. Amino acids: CASSPTGGPDTQYF. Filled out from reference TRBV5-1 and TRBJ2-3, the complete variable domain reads KAGVTQTPRYLIKTRGQQVTLSCSPISGHRSVSWYQQTPGQGLQFLFEYFSETQRNKGNFPGRFSGRQFSNSRSEMNVSTLELGDSALYLCASSPTGGPDTQYFGPGTRLTVL.

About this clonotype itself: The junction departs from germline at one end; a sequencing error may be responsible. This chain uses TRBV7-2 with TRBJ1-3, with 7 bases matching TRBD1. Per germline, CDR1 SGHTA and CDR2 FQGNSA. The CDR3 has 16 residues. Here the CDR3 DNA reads TGTGCCGGCAGCACCCGGGACAGCCACTCTGGAAACACCATATATTTT. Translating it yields CAGSTRDSHSGNTIYF.

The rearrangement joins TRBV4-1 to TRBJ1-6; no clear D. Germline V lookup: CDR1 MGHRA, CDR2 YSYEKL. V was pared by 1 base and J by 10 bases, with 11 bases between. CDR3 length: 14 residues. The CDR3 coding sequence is TGCGCCAGCAGCCAAGTGGGGTCGGGATCACCCCTCCACTTT. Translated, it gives CASSQVGSGSPLHF.

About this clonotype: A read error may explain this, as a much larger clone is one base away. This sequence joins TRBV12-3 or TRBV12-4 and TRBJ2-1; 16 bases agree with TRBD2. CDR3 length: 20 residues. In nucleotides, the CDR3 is TGTGCCAGCAGTCCTGGACCGGGACTAGCGGGGGGGCTAAGCTACAGTGAGCAGTTCTTC. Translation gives CASSPGPGLAGGLSYSEQFF.

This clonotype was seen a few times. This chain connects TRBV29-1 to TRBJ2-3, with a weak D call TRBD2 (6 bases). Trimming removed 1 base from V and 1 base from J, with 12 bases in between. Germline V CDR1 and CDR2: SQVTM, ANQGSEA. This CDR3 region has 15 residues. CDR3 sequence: CSVEGPGGGTDTQYF. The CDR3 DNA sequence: TGCAGCGTTGAAGGCCCCGGGGGTGGCACAGATACGCAGTATTTT.